A single sample is the source of the 10 T cell receptor beta chains below, sequenced in a study of post-analysis software for immune sequencing data. Study results and limitations: Patients showed TRBV5-6, TRBV5-1 and TRBV20-1 among five TRBV segments more frequent than in controls.

For these TCRs, the target antigens are not known. TCR beta cDNA libraries had unique molecular identifiers. TCRdb passed the PCR reads through MiXCR, listing each CDR3 protein once. The data contain some 500,000 distinct CDR3 sequences, less than 45% of them singletons. The sample taken for sequencing was blood. These receptors originate from a girl between 10 and 17 years old with multiple sclerosis.

The chain joins TRBV12-3 or TRBV12-4 to TRBJ1-6, with 8 bases identical to TRBD1. The junction had 13 bases not matched to a gene; V was cut back by 5 bases and J by 7 bases. The CDR3 runs to 17 residues. In nucleotides, the CDR3 is TGTGCCAGCAGTCCGGCCGGGACAGGAAAGGGGAATTCACCCCTCCACTTT. Translating it yields CASSPAGTGKGNSPLHF.

The chain has TRBV7-8 and TRBJ2-1; D is undetermined. The germline V gene encodes CDR1 SGHVS and CDR2 FQNEAQ. CDR3 size: 16 residues. V lost 5 bases and J 1 base, leaving 15 bases between the germline ends. The CDR3 DNA reads as TGTGCCAGCAGCACACGACCGGGTATTTCCTACAATGAGCAGTTCTTC. Its translation: CASSTRPGISYNEQFF. Full variable domain (missing parts from reference TRBV7-8 and TRBJ2-1): GAGVSQSPRYKVAKRGQDVALRCDPISGHVSLFWYQQALGQGPEFLTYFQNEAQLDKSGLPSDRFFAERPEGSVSTLKIQRTQQEDSAVYLCASSTRPGISYNEQFFGPGTRLTVL.

The genes are TRBV20-1 and TRBJ2-1, with a weak D call TRBD2 (5 bases). Trimming pared 5 bases from V and 9 bases from J, leaving 20 bases between. The V gene's germline CDR1 is DFQATT and CDR2 SNEGSKA (reference sequence). This CDR3 has 14 amino acids. CDR3 nucleotides: TGCAGTGCTGACGGTCGGACTCCCTTGGGTGAGCAGTTCTTC. This codes for CSADGRTPLGEQFF.

V usage is TRBV7-2 and J usage is TRBJ2-7, with 7 bases lining up with TRBD2. The CDR3 contains 13 residues. J was trimmed by 2 bases and V by 6 bases; bases with no gene match: 4. Germline assignment: CDR1 SGHTA and CDR2 FQGNSA. CDR3 in amino acids: CASRERGAYEQYF. The CDR3 coding sequence is TGTGCCAGCAGAGAGCGGGGCGCCTACGAGCAGTACTTC.

This chain uses TRBV20-1 with TRBJ1-2, with no clear D. Germline loops: CDR1 DFQATT, CDR2 SNEGSKA (reference sequence). V lost 2 bases to trimming and J lost 0 bases, with 13 bases between them. The CDR3 runs 15 residues. The CDR3 here is CSARRPGKANYGYTF. CDR3 coding DNA: TGCAGTGCTAGACGACCCGGAAAAGCTAACTATGGCTACACCTTC.

The genes are TRBV6-6 and TRBJ2-1; TRBD2 aligns across 7 bases. V dropped 7 bases and J dropped 0; count of bases not matched to a gene: 3. The CDR3 consists of 14 residues. CDR1 is MNHNY and CDR2 is SVGAGI in the germline V gene (reference sequence). CDR3 protein: CASTSGSSYNEQFF. CDR3 coding DNA: TGTGCCAGCACTAGCGGCAGCTCCTACAATGAGCAGTTCTTC.

The chain has TRBV10-3 and TRBJ2-2; D is uncertain. The V gene lost 2 bases and the J gene lost 2 bases, with 3 bases spanning the gap. Germline-derived CDR1 and CDR2 are ENHRY and SYGVKD. The CDR3 is made up of 13 amino acids. CDR3 DNA sequence: TGTGCCATCAGTGAGGGCAACACCGGGGAGCTGTTTTTT. Translated, it gives CAISEGNTGELFF.

There are a few counts of this clonotype. The chain couples TRBV2 to TRBJ2-3; 7 bases agree with TRBD1. The CDR3 is 13 residues long. J lost 0 bases, V lost 10 bases, and 4 bases had no gene match. Germline values: CDR1 SNHLY, CDR2 FYNNEI. CDR3 in amino acids: CAIRTGSTDTQYF. CDR3 DNA: TGTGCCATCCGGACAGGCAGCACAGATACGCAGTATTTT.

V is TRBV5-1 and J is TRBJ2-3; D might be TRBD1 (6 bases). V was trimmed by 0 bases and J by 2 bases, leaving 7 bases between them. Looked up from germline, CDR1 is SGHRS and CDR2 is YFSETQ. The CDR3 is 14 residues long. This CDR3 is CASSLGDNTDTQYF. The DNA of the CDR3 is TGCGCCAGCAGCTTGGGGGACAACACAGATACGCAGTATTTT.

This rearrangement joins TRBV6-6 to TRBJ1-2; D gene unclear. Per the germline V gene, CDR1 is MNHNY and CDR2 is SVGAGI (reference sequence). V dropped 2 bases and J dropped 8 bases, with 9 bases sitting between them. The CDR3 runs to 12 residues. As DNA, the CDR3 is TGTGCCAGCAGTTACGAACTCTTAGGCTACACCTTC. Its protein is CASSYELLGYTF.